In this sample, the clone carrying this T cell receptor (beta chain) turned up once. The data belong to a study of tumor-infiltrating lymphocytes in oesophageal squamous cell carcinoma. TCRdb called the PCR reads again in MiXCR, with one record for every CDR3 protein. The table shows 9,500 to 13,000 distinct CDR3 sequences, with roughly 60% occurring only once. Trimming cost V 2 bases and J 7 bases; bases outside gene matches: 7. Germline V gene data show CDR1 as ENHRY and CDR2 as SYGVKD. The CDR3 covers 15 residues. Source material: esophageal tumor tissue. The clonotype originates from a male donor with esophageal squamous cell carcinoma. V usage is TRBV10-3 and J usage is TRBJ1-2; 10 bases are a match to TRBD1. The CDR3 region has the DNA TGTGCCATCAGTGAGGCCGACAGGGGGCAAATTGGCTACACCTTC. Translating it yields CAISEADRGQIGYTF.